One and the same sample provided the 31 T cell receptor beta chains below, sequenced in a study of cytomegalovirus exposure and HLA in healthy donors. The protocol was immunoSEQ multiplex PCR, while the TCRdb copy is restricted to in-frame clones and leaves out a portion. The sample holds over 150,000 clones, around 83% seen once. The sample comprised PBMCs. The origin of the receptors is a human donor in good health.

The genes are TRBV27 and TRBJ1-5, with 7 bases matching TRBD1. The CDR3 extends over 15 amino acids. Germline CDR1 reads MNHEY; CDR2 reads SMNVEV (reference sequence). With V trimmed by 6 bases and J by 9 bases, 14 bases remained unmatched. DNA of the CDR3: TGTGCCAGCAGATCACAGGGGACGGGGGTGGGGCCCCAGCATTTT. Its translation: CASRSQGTGVGPQHF.

This clone was observed a few times. V is TRBV7-3 and J is TRBJ1-6, with TRBD1 as a possible D gene (5 bases). Germline CDR1 reads SGHTA; CDR2 reads FQGTGA. The CDR3 covers 16 residues. V gave up 5 bases and J gave up 6 bases, with 17 bases separating them. The CDR3 loop is CASSLGAPAGNSPLHF. CDR3 coding DNA: TGTGCCAGCAGCCTTGGGGCCCCAGCGGGTAATTCACCCCTCCACTTT.

The chain is built from TRBV5-8 and TRBJ1-3, with unresolved D. The length of the CDR3 is 13 residues. Germline lookup yields CDR1 SGHTS and CDR2 YDEGEE. The V and J ends lost 6 bases and 2 bases respectively, with 9 bases between them. CDR3 sequence (DNA): TGTGCCAGCATCCTACCACCTGGAAACACCATATATTTT. Translating gives CASILPPGNTIYF.

V is TRBV27 and J is TRBJ2-2, with TRBD1 matching 7 bases. The CDR3 length is 14 residues. The junction had 5 bases not matched to a gene; V was cut back by 4 bases and J by 6 bases. Germline CDR1 is MNHEY and CDR2 is SMNVEV (reference sequence). CDR3 sequence: CASSSTGAPGELFF. CDR3 DNA: TGTGCCAGCAGTTCCACAGGGGCTCCCGGGGAGCTGTTTTTT.

The rearrangement uses TRBV5-1 and TRBJ2-5, with TRBD2 matching 10 bases. The CDR3 has 15 residues. J was trimmed by 5 bases and V by 0 bases; bases with no gene match: 4. Germline CDR1 is SGHRS and CDR2 is YFSETQ. The CDR3 bases are TGCGCCAGCAGCTTGGCTAGCGGGAGCGGGGAGACCCAGTACTTC. Amino acid sequence: CASSLASGSGETQYF.

This chain links TRBV13 with TRBJ1-1; maybe TRBD1 (5 bases). Germline assignment: CDR1 PRHDT and CDR2 FYEKMQ (reference sequence). This CDR3 is 15 amino acids long. V was shortened by 1 base and J by 1 base, with 10 bases between the two germline ends. DNA for the CDR3: TGTGCCAGCAGCTTAGTACGACAGTCGAACACTGAAGCTTTCTTT. This gives the protein CASSLVRQSNTEAFF. The complete variable domain, with remaining parts taken from reference TRBV13 and TRBJ1-1, reads AAGVIQSPRHLIKEKRETATLKCYPIPRHDTVYWYQQGPGQDPQFLISFYEKMQSDKGSIPDRFSAQQFSDYHSELNMSSLELGDSALYFCASSLVRQSNTEAFFGQGTRLTVV.

This chain links TRBV5-1 with TRBJ1-1; 7 nucleotides match TRBD1. The CDR3 runs to 14 residues. V lost 4 bases and J lost 10; bases outside the gene matches: 13. CDR1 and CDR2 (germline): SGHRS, YFSETQ. CDR3 sequence reads: CASSKEGAFGRAFF. The CDR3 DNA sequence: TGCGCCAGCAGCAAGGAGGGGGCTTTCGGGAGAGCTTTCTTT.

The sample holds one count of this clone. J is TRBJ2-5 and V is TRBV29-1; 7 bases align to TRBD1. Per the germline V gene, CDR1 is SQVTM and CDR2 is ANQGSEA. The CDR3 runs to 15 residues. J was trimmed by 4 bases and V by 2 bases; bases with no gene match: 10. In DNA form, the CDR3 reads TGCAGCGTTGAAAAGGAGACAGGGCCTAGAGAGACCCAGTACTTC. This translates into CSVEKETGPRETQYF.

The count of this clone is one. The gene calls are TRBV4-1 and TRBJ1-1, with no clear D. Germline loops: CDR1 MGHRA, CDR2 YSYEKL. V was cut by 3 bases and J by 4 bases, with 12 bases left in between. The CDR3 loop spans 14 amino acids. CDR3 in DNA: TGCGCCAGCAGCCATCCTGTCCGGGGCACTGAAGCTTTCTTT. It is translated as CASSHPVRGTEAFF.

The J gene is TRBJ2-1, the V gene TRBV7-3, with 7 nucleotides matching TRBD2. Germline V CDR1 and CDR2: SGHTA, FQGTGA. The CDR3 sequence is 12 residues long. J gave up 13 bases and V 1 base, and 4 bases lay outside the gene matches. The DNA for the CDR3 is TGTGCCAGCAGCTTAATAAGCGGGACTCAGTTCTTC. This sequence encodes CASSLISGTQFF.

This clone was counted a few times. This chain joins TRBV12-5 and TRBJ2-6; a weak D match, TRBD2 (6 bases). Germline-derived CDR1 and CDR2 are LGHNT and FRNRAP. V shed 6 bases and J shed 3 bases, with 15 bases lying between them. The CDR3 is made up of 16 amino acids. CDR3 coding DNA: TGTGCTAGTGGGCGGGATACAGGTTTTGGGGCCAACGTCCTGACTTTC. Protein product: CASGRDTGFGANVLTF.

Note on this clone: Its ends do not fully match the called genes, so a read error is possible. This chain links TRBV5-1 with TRBJ1-2, with 7 positions matching TRBD1. The germline CDR1 and CDR2 sequences are SGHRS and YFSETQ. The CDR3 has 10 amino acids. The CDR3 loop reads CASSLPTGPF. Written as DNA, the CDR3 is TGCGCCAGCAGCTTACCGACAGGGCCCTTC. The full variable domain, with the rest looked up from reference TRBV5-1 and TRBJ1-2, is KAGVTQTPRYLIKTRGQQVTLSCSPISGHRSVSWYQQTPGQGLQFLFEYFSETQRNKGNFPGRFSGRQFSNSRSEMNVSTLELGDSALYLCASSLPTGPFGSGTRLTVV.

The V and J genes are TRBV4-1 and TRBJ1-4, with D hard to call. The CDR3 consists of 16 residues. Trimming removed 2 bases at V and 0 bases at J, with 10 bases between. CDR1 MGHRA and CDR2 YSYEKL come from the germline V gene. CDR3 protein: CASSQNLAATNEKLFF. Here the CDR3 DNA reads TGCGCCAGCAGCCAAAATCTGGCCGCAACTAATGAAAAACTGTTTTTT.

This CDR3 is CASSQGGLAGGLHEQFF. CDR3 in DNA: TGCGCCAGCAGCCAAGGGGGTCTAGCGGGAGGACTTCATGAGCAGTTCTTC. The chain combines TRBV4-1 with TRBJ2-1, with 11 bases lining up with TRBD2. The CDR3 is 17 amino acids. The germline V gene encodes CDR1 MGHRA and CDR2 YSYEKL. Trimming took 1 base from V and 8 from J; bases not matched to a gene: 10.

DNA of the CDR3: TGTGCCAGCAGTGAAAGACATCCCAATTCACCCCTCCACTTT. It yields the protein CASSERHPNSPLHF. V and J are TRBV2 and TRBJ1-6; no clear D gene. Germline V lookup: CDR1 SNHLY, CDR2 FYNNEI. V was clipped by 2 bases and J by 7 bases, with 9 bases between them. There are 14 residues in the CDR3.

The CDR3 nucleotides read TGTGCCAGCAGCTTGCTTGGCTTCAATCAGCCCCAGCATTTT. It is translated as CASSLLGFNQPQHF. The chain joins TRBV5-6 to TRBJ1-5; D unresolved. Trimming removed 1 base from V and 3 bases from J, with 8 bases in between. The CDR3 is 14 amino acids. Germline V lookup: CDR1 SGHDT, CDR2 YYEEEE.

The chain joins TRBV5-1 to TRBJ2-7; D perhaps matches TRBD2 (6 bases). Per the germline V gene, CDR1 is SGHRS and CDR2 is YFSETQ. This CDR3 spans 14 amino acids. V shed 5 bases and J shed 1 base, with 13 bases lying between them. CDR3 bases: TGCGCCAGCAGTTCCGGCGGAGGGTCCTACGAGCAGTACTTC. Protein: CASSSGGGSYEQYF.

The chain recombines TRBV19 with TRBJ1-2, with D tentatively TRBD1 (6 bases). CDR1 is LNHDA, CDR2 SQIVND, per germline (reference sequence). The CDR3 length is 15 residues. V gave up 6 bases and J gave up 4 bases, with 18 bases separating them. CDR3 region: CASRFAGERTYGYTF. The CDR3, as DNA: TGTGCCAGTAGGTTCGCAGGGGAAAGGACCTATGGCTACACCTTC.

This chain links TRBV18 with TRBJ1-5, with TRBD1 matching 7 bases. This CDR3 comprises 15 residues. J was trimmed by 4 bases and V by 1 base; bases with no gene match: 4. Germline V gives CDR1 KGHSH, CDR2 LQKENI. CDR3 sequence: CASSPQAQGNQPQHF. CDR3 nucleotides: TGTGCCAGCTCACCACAGGCACAGGGGAATCAGCCCCAGCATTTT. Drawing the rest from reference TRBV18 and TRBJ1-5, the complete variable domain is NAGVMQNPRHLVRRRGQEARLRCSPMKGHSHVYWYRQLPEEGLKFMVYLQKENIIDESGMPKERFSAEFPKEGPSILRIQQVVRGDSAAYFCASSPQAQGNQPQHFGDGTRLSIL.

The gene calls are TRBV5-5 and TRBJ1-2; D possibly corresponds to TRBD1 (6 bases). Trimming took 6 bases from V and 3 from J, leaving 18 bases between them. CDR3 size: 15 residues. From germline, CDR1 is SGHKS and CDR2 YYEKEE (reference sequence). CDR3 bases: TGTGCCAGCAACGGAATGGGGGCAGGAGACTATGGCTACACCTTC. Translated: CASNGMGAGDYGYTF.

The chain has TRBV14 and TRBJ2-7; 12 nucleotides match TRBD2. This CDR3 has 23 amino acids. Germline V gene data show CDR1 as SGHDN and CDR2 as FVKESK. The ends lost 0 bases at V and 3 bases at J; junction bases unmatched: 24. This CDR3 is CASSQETLVRTSGRTIYRYEQYF. CDR3 bases: TGTGCCAGCAGCCAAGAGACCCTGGTGAGAACTAGCGGGAGGACTATTTACCGCTACGAGCAGTACTTC.

The V gene is TRBV4-1, the J gene TRBJ2-3; D remains ambiguous. The ends were cut back, 3 bases at V and 3 bases at J, with 4 bases in the middle. The length of the CDR3 is 12 residues. Germline V gene sequence: CDR1 MGHRA, CDR2 YSYEKL. The CDR3 protein is CASSQSTDTQYF. The DNA for the CDR3 is TGCGCCAGCAGCCAGTCGACAGATACGCAGTATTTT.

V gene TRBV29-1 combines with J gene TRBJ2-1; D might be TRBD2 (6 bases). Germline V gives CDR1 SQVTM, CDR2 ANQGSEA. The CDR3 spans 16 residues. The V end was cut by 0 bases, the J end by 3 bases, with 15 bases between. The CDR3 protein is CSVEDEKAGLYNEQFF. The CDR3, as DNA: TGCAGCGTTGAAGATGAGAAAGCGGGTCTCTACAATGAGCAGTTCTTC.

This rearrangement joins TRBV7-8 to TRBJ1-3; D is unclear. Germline CDR1 SGHVS, CDR2 FQNEAQ. The CDR3 totals 14 residues. V lost 5 bases and J 3 bases, leaving 11 bases between the germline ends. CDR3 DNA sequence: TGTGCCAGCAGCCGGGGTGCGGATGGAAACACCATATATTTT. It encodes CASSRGADGNTIYF. Full variable domain (rest looked up from reference TRBV7-8 and TRBJ1-3): GAGVSQSPRYKVAKRGQDVALRCDPISGHVSLFWYQQALGQGPEFLTYFQNEAQLDKSGLPSDRFFAERPEGSVSTLKIQRTQQEDSAVYLCASSRGADGNTIYFGEGSWLTVV.

V gene TRBV5-1 combines with J gene TRBJ1-1; D is undetermined. This CDR3 region has 15 residues. Trimming removed 0 bases from V and 1 base from J, with 10 bases in between. CDR1 SGHRS and CDR2 YFSETQ come from the germline V gene. CDR3: CASSLASSENTEAFF. CDR3 nucleotides: TGCGCCAGCAGCTTGGCCTCATCAGAGAACACTGAAGCTTTCTTT.

The rearrangement links TRBV2 to TRBJ2-1, with TRBD2 matching 14 bases. The trim removed 6 bases at V and 0 bases at J, leaving 4 bases unmatched. Germline CDR1 reads SNHLY; CDR2 reads FYNNEI. The CDR3 is made up of 17 amino acids. The CDR3 loop reads CASRKGLAGGSYNEQFF. The DNA for the CDR3 is TGTGCCAGCAGGAAAGGACTAGCGGGAGGCTCCTACAATGAGCAGTTCTTC.

The chain links TRBV10-3 to TRBJ2-7, with TRBD1 identical over 9 bases. CDR3 length: 14 amino acids. Trimming took 10 bases from V and 5 from J; bases not matched to a gene: 12. CDR1 is ENHRY and CDR2 is SYGVKD in the germline V gene. This CDR3 is CATELGQGRNEQYF. CDR3 DNA sequence: TGTGCCACGGAGTTGGGACAGGGAAGGAACGAGCAGTACTTC.

The count of this clone is one. This sequence joins TRBV7-9 and TRBJ1-1; D uncertain. Germline values: CDR1 SEHNR, CDR2 FQNEAQ (reference sequence). Trimming took 2 bases from V and 2 from J, leaving 12 bases between them. The CDR3 totals 15 residues. In DNA form, the CDR3 reads TGTGCCAGCAGCTTAATGGCAGGACTTAACACTGAAGCTTTCTTT. It codes for CASSLMAGLNTEAFF. Filled out from reference TRBV7-9 and TRBJ1-1, the complete variable domain reads DTGVSQNPRHKITKRGQNVTFRCDPISEHNRLYWYRQTLGQGPEFLTYFQNEAQLEKSRLLSDRFSAERPKGSFSTLEIQRTEQGDSAMYLCASSLMAGLNTEAFFGQGTRLTVV.

The V gene is TRBV28, the J gene TRBJ1-2, with 9 positions matching TRBD1. The CDR3 runs to 15 residues. V dropped 7 bases and J dropped 7; count of bases not matched to a gene: 13. Per germline, CDR1 MDHEN and CDR2 SYDVKM. Here the CDR3 DNA reads TGTGCCAGCACCCTACTCTCGACAGGGGGGGGTGGCTACACCTTC. Translated, it gives CASTLLSTGGGGYTF.

The chain recombines TRBV2 with TRBJ2-7; 8 positions match TRBD2. Germline CDR1 and CDR2: SNHLY and FYNNEI. This CDR3 has 14 amino acids. V trimming: 8 bases; J trimming: 0 bases; junction bases outside the gene matches: 6. CDR3 DNA sequence: TGTGCCAGCCGGGGGGGCCGGGGCTCCTACGAGCAGTACTTC. Protein sequence: CASRGGRGSYEQYF. The variable domain in full, completed from reference TRBV2 and TRBJ2-7, reads EPEVTQTPSHQVTQMGQEVILRCVPISNHLYFYWYRQILGQKVEFLVSFYNNEISEKSEIFDDQFSVERPDGSNFTLKIRSTKLEDSAMYFCASRGGRGSYEQYFGPGTRLTVT.

This chain joins TRBV6-6 and TRBJ1-6; TRBD1 might be the D (5 bases). The CDR3 has 14 residues. The V end was cut by 8 bases, the J end by 10 bases, with 18 bases between. The germline V gene has CDR1 MNHNY and CDR2 SVGAGI (reference sequence). The chain's CDR3 is CASRGFLPESPLHF. The CDR3 coding sequence is TGTGCCAGCCGGGGGTTTCTGCCCGAATCACCCCTCCACTTT.